The next 22 T cell receptor beta chains were all read from a single sample in a study of T-cell memory formation after mild COVID-19. From the 5' RACE reads, TCRdb called clonotypes with MiXCR, one entry per CDR3 protein. The table has under 550,000 distinct CDR3 sequences, roughly 18% seen once. The sequencing sample was made of PBMCs or a T cell subset sorted from them (not recorded which). The receptors here all came from a man aged 18 to 29 who had mild COVID-19 (a few samples of this study predate the infection). Cell type and time point are not known.

The V gene is TRBV21-1, the J gene TRBJ1-6; TRBD1, the D gene given by the table, was not confirmed from the DNA. TRBV21-1 is a documented pseudogene. The CDR3 is 17 amino acids. This chain's CDR3 is CASSKAPHDRVNSPLHF. CDR3 DNA: TGTGCCAGCAGCAAAGCTCCCCACGACAGGGTGAATTCACCCCTCCACTTT.

Many counts were recorded for this clonotype. V gene TRBV3-1 combines with J gene TRBJ2-7, with D perhaps TRBD2 (6 bases). The CDR3 spans 14 residues. Germline V gene lookup returns CDR1 LGHDT and CDR2 YNNKEL (reference sequence). Trimming took off 4 bases at V and 1 base at J, with 11 bases between the two ends. The DNA for the CDR3 is TGTGCCAGCAGCCGGCGGGACTGGTCCTACGAGCAGTACTTC. Its protein is CASSRRDWSYEQYF.

This clonotype was detected only a few times. The J gene is TRBJ2-5, the V gene TRBV18; 9 nucleotides agree with TRBD1. The V and J ends lost 4 bases and 5 bases, in that order; junction bases with no gene match: 8. The CDR3 spans 15 residues. Germline CDR1 KGHSH, CDR2 LQKENI. The CDR3 protein is CASSLNRGRDETQYF. CDR3 bases: TGTGCCAGCTCACTCAACAGGGGGCGAGATGAGACCCAGTACTTC.

The rearrangement joins TRBV28 to TRBJ2-1, with TRBD1 matching 10 bases. The CDR3 consists of 15 residues. Per the germline V gene, CDR1 is MDHEN and CDR2 is SYDVKM. With V trimmed by 6 bases and J by 7 bases, 9 bases remained unmatched. CDR3 loop: CASSPGTGEYNEQFF. In DNA form, the CDR3 reads TGTGCCAGCAGCCCCGGGACAGGGGAGTATAATGAGCAGTTCTTC.

This rearrangement joins TRBV5-4 to TRBJ2-7; tentatively, D is TRBD2 (5 bases). In germline, CDR1 is SGHNT, CDR2 YYREEE (reference sequence). Deletions cut 5 bases from V and 6 bases from J, with 15 bases between. The CDR3 sequence is 13 residues long. CDR3 nucleotide sequence: TGTGCCAGCAGTCCCACTACGGCGGGCGAGCAGTACGTC. Translating it yields CASSPTTAGEQYV.

This chain connects TRBV11-1 to TRBJ1-4, with D maybe TRBD1 (5 bases). This CDR3 contains 17 residues. The V end was cut by 5 bases, the J end by 0 bases, with 16 bases between. Germline CDR1 SGHAT, CDR2 FQDESV (reference sequence). The CDR3 sequence is CASSPFPRDATNEKLFF. Here the CDR3 DNA reads TGTGCCAGCAGCCCCTTCCCCAGGGATGCAACTAATGAAAAACTGTTTTTT.

This clonotype was counted between two and nine times. This chain joins TRBV10-3 and TRBJ2-1, with D possibly being TRBD1 (6 bases). The germline CDR1 and CDR2 sequences are ENHRY and SYGVKD. Trimming cost V 5 bases and J 5 bases, with 10 bases left between them. The CDR3 has 13 amino acids. The CDR3 sequence: CAISPGQDNEQFF. The CDR3 DNA reads as TGTGCCATCAGTCCGGGACAAGACAATGAGCAGTTCTTC.

The rearrangement links TRBV7-2 to TRBJ2-1; a possible D gene is TRBD2 (5 bases). Germline assignment: CDR1 SGHTA and CDR2 FQGNSA. The CDR3 spans 14 residues. The V gene lost 4 bases and the J gene lost 6 bases, with 13 bases spanning the gap. CDR3: CASSSGLLGNEQFF. CDR3 nucleotides: TGTGCCAGCAGCTCCGGACTGTTAGGCAATGAGCAGTTCTTC.

The genes are TRBV7-9 and TRBJ1-6; 9 positions agree with TRBD1. The V and J ends lost 5 bases and 8 bases, in that order; junction bases with no gene match: 4. This CDR3 has 14 residues. The germline gives CDR1 SEHNR, CDR2 FQNEAQ (reference sequence). The CDR3 region is CASSGTGIDSPLHF. In nucleotides, the CDR3 is TGTGCCAGCAGCGGGACAGGGATCGATTCACCCCTCCACTTT.

This clonotype was observed a handful of times. The chain carries TRBV5-1 and TRBJ1-2; D might be TRBD1 (6 bases). V gave up 0 bases and J gave up 4 bases, with 7 bases separating them. The V gene's germline CDR1 is SGHRS and CDR2 YFSETQ. There are 13 residues in the CDR3. DNA for the CDR3: TGCGCCAGCAGCTTGGAGGACAGCTATGGCTACACCTTC. It is translated as CASSLEDSYGYTF.

There are many counts of this clonotype. This sequence joins TRBV12-3 or TRBV12-4 and TRBJ2-1, with unresolved D. V lost 6 bases to trimming and J lost 1 base, with 16 bases between them. The CDR3 consists of 16 residues. CDR3 bases: TGTGCCAGCAGCTTCTCGAGGCGGTTATCCTACAATGAGCAGTTCTTC. Protein sequence: CASSFSRRLSYNEQFF.

This clonotype has only a few counts. The gene calls are TRBV15 and TRBJ2-5, with 8 bases matching TRBD1. The CDR3 length is 14 residues. CDR1 is LNHNV, CDR2 YYDKDF, per germline (reference sequence). Losses at the gene ends were 3 bases for V and 2 bases for J; bases not matched to a gene: 2. In DNA, the CDR3 is TGTGCCACCAGCAGGAGGACAGGGCAAGAGACCCAGTACTTC. Protein: CATSRRTGQETQYF.

There are a few counts of this clonotype. J is TRBJ2-1 and V is TRBV6-6; D may correspond to TRBD1 or TRBD2 (5 bases each). The ends were cut back, 7 bases at V and 3 bases at J, with 13 bases in the middle. The CDR3 consists of 14 residues. Germline V gene lookup returns CDR1 MNHNY and CDR2 SVGAGI (reference sequence). The CDR3 sequence is CASTSAGGYNEQFF. CDR3 DNA sequence: TGTGCCAGCACGAGCGCTGGGGGCTACAATGAGCAGTTCTTC.

This chain joins TRBV12-3 or TRBV12-4 and TRBJ1-6; tentative D call: TRBD1 (5 bases). The length of the CDR3 is 13 residues. V gave up 6 bases and J gave up 17 bases, with 20 bases separating them. CDR3 amino acids: CASSYWGLSLIHF. As DNA, the CDR3 is TGTGCCAGCAGCTACTGGGGCCTAAGCTTAATCCACTTT.

The chain combines TRBV21-1 with TRBJ2-3; the table gives TRBD2 as D, unverified against the DNA. TRBV21-1 is a pseudogene segment. This CDR3 contains 15 residues. The CDR3 coding sequence is TGTGCCAGCACCCCCCTAGCGGGGGGGAGGGATACGCAGTATTTT. This gives the protein CASTPLAGGRDTQYF.

This clonotype has only a few counts. This chain connects TRBV28 to TRBJ2-1; D gene unclear. V was trimmed by 3 bases and J by 6 bases, leaving 12 bases between them. Germline assignment: CDR1 MDHEN and CDR2 SYDVKM. The CDR3 has 14 amino acids. Written as DNA, the CDR3 is TGTGCCAGCAGTTTCGGTTGGGGTGTCAATGAGCAGTTCTTC. Its protein product is CASSFGWGVNEQFF. The variable domain in full, with the rest retrieved from reference TRBV28 and TRBJ2-1, is DVKVTQSSRYLVKRTGEKVFLECVQDMDHENMFWYRQDPGLGLRLIYFSYDVKMKEKGDIPEGYSVSREKKERFSLILESASTNQTSMYLCASSFGWGVNEQFFGPGTRLTVL.

The chain links TRBV9 to TRBJ2-1, with D tentatively TRBD2 (5 bases). The length of the CDR3 is 14 residues. Per germline, CDR1 SGDLS and CDR2 YYNGEE. V was pared by 0 bases and J by 3 bases, with 7 bases between. The CDR3, as DNA: TGTGCCAGCAGCGTAGCGGGGATCTACAATGAGCAGTTCTTC. This translates into CASSVAGIYNEQFF.

This clonotype was observed once. A read error is possible here, since a much larger clone lies one base away. V and J are TRBV7-8 and TRBJ2-7; a possible D gene is TRBD2 (8 bases). V was pared by 9 bases and J by 7 bases, with 19 bases between. This CDR3 spans 13 amino acids. CDR1 and CDR2 (germline): SGHVS, FQNEAQ. CDR3 protein: CARSPGGTAEQYV. CDR3 nucleotides: TGTGCCAGAAGCCCGGGAGGGACAGCTGAGCAGTACGTC.

The table lists this clonotype with a few counts. The chain couples TRBV6-5 to TRBJ1-1, with TRBD1 matching over 7 bases. Germline CDR1 reads MNHEY; CDR2 reads SVGAGI. V shed 3 bases, J shed 4 bases, and the junction held 5 bases outside the gene matches. The CDR3 runs to 14 residues. The CDR3 protein is CASSYRQGVTEAFF. CDR3 bases: TGTGCCAGCAGTTATCGTCAGGGGGTCACTGAAGCTTTCTTT.

There are a few counts of this clonotype. V usage is TRBV12-3 or TRBV12-4 and J usage is TRBJ2-5, with a tentative D call TRBD2 (5 bases). V gave up 5 bases and J gave up 8 bases, with 24 bases separating them. The length of the CDR3 is 16 residues. CDR3 sequence (DNA): TGTGCCAGCAGTCTGCGGACTCCCTACGGTCCAAGTACCCAGTACTTC. It specifies CASSLRTPYGPSTQYF.

CDR3 sequence reads: CASGITGGGRGEQFF. The CDR3, as DNA: TGTGCCAGCGGGATCACTGGCGGGGGGAGGGGTGAGCAGTTCTTC. The chain recombines TRBV6-6 with TRBJ2-1; 8 bases are shared with TRBD2. This CDR3 contains 15 residues. V dropped 8 bases and J dropped 9; count of bases not matched to a gene: 15. Germline CDR1 MNHNY, CDR2 SVGAGI (reference sequence).

V usage is TRBV6-2 or TRBV6-3 and J usage is TRBJ1-1, with D unclear. Per germline, CDR1 MNHEY and CDR2 SVGEGT. The CDR3 has 13 residues. V lost 4 bases and J lost 10, with 16 bases in between. The chain's CDR3 is CASSSTSGPGAFF. Here the CDR3 DNA reads TGTGCCAGCAGTTCAACCTCCGGGCCCGGAGCTTTCTTT.